What follows are 27 T cell receptor beta chains derived from one specimen sequenced in a study of neurological immune-mediated disorders. One entry per CDR3 protein, called by TCRdb with MiXCR from the 5' RACE reads. Of approximately 41,000 distinct CDR3 sequences listed, around 15% are singletons. Material for sequencing was CD4+ T cells from blood. The receptors stem from a woman aged 55-70 years with HTLV-1-associated myelopathy (HAM/TSP).

In its sample, this clonotype was seen many times. The V call is TRBV20-1, the J call TRBJ1-2; TRBD1 matches 7 bases. The junction had 4 bases not matched to a gene; V was cut back by 1 base and J by 2 bases. The CDR3 covers 14 residues. From germline, CDR1 is DFQATT and CDR2 SNEGSKA (reference sequence). CDR3 sequence (DNA): TGCAGTGCTAGAGTCGCAGGGGGAAACTATGGCTACACCTTC. Its translation: CSARVAGGNYGYTF.

This clonotype was observed at least ten times. The chain joins TRBV7-9 to TRBJ2-4; D ambiguous. V was cut by 7 bases and J by 9 bases, with 19 bases left in between. This CDR3 comprises 14 residues. Germline assignment: CDR1 SEHNR and CDR2 FQNEAQ (reference sequence). The CDR3 loop reads CASTVDGDLGIQYF. CDR3 nucleotide sequence: TGTGCCAGCACCGTCGATGGGGATCTAGGCATTCAGTACTTC.

In this sample, this clonotype turned up many times. CDR3 DNA sequence: TGCAGTGCCTCCGGACTGGGAGAGTTTGGCACAGATACGCAGTATTTT. This encodes CSASGLGEFGTDTQYF. V is TRBV20-1 and J is TRBJ2-3; perhaps TRBD2 as D (5 bases). The germline V gene has CDR1 DFQATT and CDR2 SNEGSKA (reference sequence). The CDR3 loop spans 16 amino acids. Trimming took off 6 bases at V and 1 base at J, with 20 bases between the two ends.

At least ten counts were recorded for this clonotype. V gene TRBV29-1 combines with J gene TRBJ2-7; D is possibly TRBD2 (5 bases). The CDR3 loop spans 12 amino acids. Germline values: CDR1 SQVTM, CDR2 ANQGSEA. The V and J ends lost 4 bases and 0 bases respectively, with 7 bases between them. Here the CDR3 reads CSVAGSSYEQYF. CDR3 nucleotides: TGCAGCGTTGCTGGGAGCTCCTACGAGCAGTACTTC.

The sample holds many counts of this clonotype. The chain has TRBV2 and TRBJ1-2; D remains ambiguous. The length of the CDR3 is 17 residues. CDR1 SNHLY and CDR2 FYNNEI come from the germline V gene. Trimming shortened V by 2 bases and J by 3 bases, and 19 bases separated the two germline ends. The CDR3 nucleotides are TGTGCCAGCAGTGAACGGCTGTGGCCTGCTGCGGACTATGGCTACACCTTC. Its protein is CASSERLWPAADYGYTF.

This clonotype was observed at least ten times. The rearrangement joins TRBV15 to TRBJ2-4; no clear D gene. The V gene's germline CDR1 is LNHNV and CDR2 YYDKDF (reference sequence). With 4 bases removed from V and 1 base from J, the gap between germline ends came to 14 bases. The CDR3 length is 16 residues. This CDR3 is CATSMGMVGAKNIQYF. The CDR3 DNA sequence: TGTGCCACCAGCATGGGAATGGTCGGGGCCAAAAACATTCAGTACTTC.

This clonotype turned up a few times. The chain has TRBV12-3 or TRBV12-4 and TRBJ2-1, with 11 bases that match TRBD2. J lost 0 bases, V lost 3 bases, and 7 bases had no gene match. CDR3 length: 18 residues. CDR3 bases: TGTGCCAGCAGTTTTTCGGCTAGCGGGGGGCTCTCCTACAATGAGCAGTTCTTC. Encoded protein: CASSFSASGGLSYNEQFF.

This clonotype has a count of ten or more. This chain joins TRBV10-3 and TRBJ2-2; D may be TRBD2 (5 bases). The V gene lost 2 bases and the J gene lost 0 bases, with 10 bases spanning the gap. This CDR3 spans 16 amino acids. Germline V gene lookup returns CDR1 ENHRY and CDR2 SYGVKD. The CDR3 DNA follows: TGTGCCATCAGTGAGGGGCGGAGGCCGAACACCGGGGAGCTGTTTTTT. Residues: CAISEGRRPNTGELFF.

The sample holds many counts of this clonotype. The V call is TRBV12-3 or TRBV12-4, the J call TRBJ2-7; 12 bases align to TRBD2. Trimming at V came to 6 bases and at J to 3 bases, leaving 6 bases not matched to a gene. The CDR3 length is 15 residues. The DNA for the CDR3 is TGTGCCAGCAGCTCCTGGACTAGCGGGGACTACGAGCAGTACTTC. Amino acid sequence: CASSSWTSGDYEQYF.

This clonotype was picked up many times. The chain joins TRBV30 to TRBJ1-4; D gene ambiguous. Germline loops: CDR1 GTSNPN, CDR2 SVGIG (reference sequence). The CDR3 covers 14 residues. Trimming cost V 2 bases and J 7 bases, with 14 bases left between them. The CDR3 sequence: CAWSPPGLGEKLFF. In DNA, the CDR3 is TGTGCCTGGAGTCCCCCAGGTCTTGGTGAAAAACTGTTTTTT. Supplemented by reference TRBV30 and TRBJ1-4, the full variable domain reads SQTIHQWPATLVQPVGSPLSLECTVEGTSNPNLYWYRQAAGRGLQLLFYSVGIGQISSEVPQNLSASRPQDRQFILSSKKLLLSDSGFYLCAWSPPGLGEKLFFGSGTQLSVL.

This clonotype was detected ten times or more. V and J are TRBV5-1 and TRBJ2-2; D is perhaps TRBD2 (6 bases). CDR3 size: 13 residues. Germline lookup yields CDR1 SGHRS and CDR2 YFSETQ. V gave up 4 bases and J gave up 8 bases, with 12 bases separating them. The CDR3 loop reads CASSIGTPGELFF. In DNA, the CDR3 is TGCGCCAGCAGCATCGGGACTCCTGGGGAGCTGTTTTTT.

This clonotype showed up many times. The chain couples TRBV28 to TRBJ2-7; D is ambiguous. V was trimmed by 5 bases and J by 2 bases, leaving 16 bases between them. The CDR3 is 15 amino acids. Germline CDR1 and CDR2: MDHEN and SYDVKM. The CDR3 nucleotides are TGTGCCAGCAGTCCGGTGGGTGTAGTCCCCTACGAGCAGTACTTC. Protein product: CASSPVGVVPYEQYF.

This clonotype was seen at least ten times. A read error may be the cause here, since a much bigger clone is one base away. The chain recombines TRBV6-6 with TRBJ1-5; D uncertain. Germline values: CDR1 MNHNY, CDR2 SVGAGI (reference sequence). Trimming took off 8 bases at V and 7 bases at J, with 9 bases between the two ends. CDR3 length: 11 amino acids. This chain's CDR3 is CASGWAQPQHF. In DNA, the CDR3 is TGTGCCAGCGGATGGGCCCAGCCCCAGCATTTT.

This clonotype was seen ten or more times. The chain links TRBV20-1 to TRBJ2-3, with TRBD2 matching over 7 bases. This CDR3 spans 14 amino acids. With V trimmed by 3 bases and J by 5 bases, 8 bases remained unmatched. Looked up from germline, CDR1 is DFQATT and CDR2 is SNEGSKA (reference sequence). The CDR3 bases are TGCAGTGCTAGCGACGGGGGGATCAGAGATACGCAGTATTTT. Its translation is CSASDGGIRDTQYF.

This clonotype was seen at least ten times. V gene TRBV20-1 combines with J gene TRBJ2-1, with D unclear. Between the trimmed V and J ends, which lost 1 base and 0 bases, there was a span of 7 bases. This CDR3 has 14 amino acids. The V gene's germline CDR1 is DFQATT and CDR2 SNEGSKA (reference sequence). CDR3 sequence reads: CSARAETSYNEQFF. The DNA for the CDR3 is TGCAGTGCTAGAGCGGAGACCTCCTACAATGAGCAGTTCTTC.

The V gene is TRBV20-1, the J gene TRBJ2-1; 9 nucleotides match TRBD1. From germline, CDR1 is DFQATT and CDR2 SNEGSKA (reference sequence). The CDR3 runs to 14 residues. J gave up 9 bases and V 4 bases, and 10 bases lay outside the gene matches. CDR3 region: CSAITGTGFREQFF. CDR3 nucleotides: TGCAGTGCTATAACCGGGACAGGGTTTCGTGAGCAGTTCTTC.

In its sample, this clonotype ranks as medium-sized (0.01 to 0.1%). The rearrangement uses TRBV12-3 or TRBV12-4 and TRBJ2-1; TRBD2 agrees at 11 bases. The CDR3 loop spans 15 amino acids. Trimming took 6 bases from V and 5 from J; bases not matched to a gene: 6. The CDR3 nucleotides are TGTGCCAGCAGACTTGGGACTAGCGGCAACAATGAGCAGTTCTTC. Its translation is CASRLGTSGNNEQFF.

This clonotype was observed many times. V is TRBV20-1 and J is TRBJ2-7, with 8 bases lining up with TRBD1. With 6 bases clipped from V and 0 bases from J, the junction kept 10 bases outside the gene matches. The length of the CDR3 is 15 residues. The germline V gene encodes CDR1 DFQATT and CDR2 SNEGSKA (reference sequence). CDR3 amino acids: CSAPFGTGRSYEQYF. CDR3 nucleotide sequence: TGCAGTGCCCCTTTTGGGACAGGTCGCTCCTACGAGCAGTACTTC.

This clonotype was seen once. V usage is TRBV6-1 and J usage is TRBJ2-7; D unresolved. Germline V gives CDR1 MNHNS, CDR2 SASEGT. V was cut by 2 bases and J by 2 bases, with 10 bases left in between. The CDR3 length is 14 residues. The CDR3 DNA is TGTGCCAGCAGTGAACAATATGGGGCCTACGAGCAGTACTTC. This codes for CASSEQYGAYEQYF.

This clonotype was seen ten or more times. The V call is TRBV20-1, the J call TRBJ1-2, with a tentative D call TRBD1 (6 bases). The CDR3 length is 15 residues. CDR1 is DFQATT, CDR2 SNEGSKA, per germline (reference sequence). Trimming pared 0 bases from V and 4 bases from J, leaving 15 bases between. CDR3 sequence: CSARDQLGGGYGYTF. Here the CDR3 DNA reads TGCAGTGCTAGAGATCAGTTGGGGGGCGGCTATGGCTACACCTTC.

This clonotype was found many times. The chain has TRBV5-1 and TRBJ2-3, with D perhaps TRBD2 (5 bases). Trimming removed 0 bases at V and 0 bases at J, with 8 bases between. The CDR3 is 15 amino acids. The germline V gene encodes CDR1 SGHRS and CDR2 YFSETQ. CDR3 sequence reads: CASSLDRTSTDTQYF. In DNA, the CDR3 is TGCGCCAGCAGCTTGGACCGGACTAGCACAGATACGCAGTATTTT.

This clonotype has a count of ten or more. The J gene is TRBJ1-2, the V gene TRBV20-1; 8 bases line up with TRBD1. The V segment lost 3 bases and the J segment 3 bases; nucleotides outside the gene matches: 3. This CDR3 region has 13 residues. The V gene's germline CDR1 is DFQATT and CDR2 SNEGSKA (reference sequence). Here the CDR3 DNA reads TGCAGTGCTAGGCCGACAGGGGACTATGGCTACACCTTC. Protein: CSARPTGDYGYTF.

This clonotype appeared many times. The rearrangement links TRBV5-1 to TRBJ2-1; D gene ambiguous. Germline CDR1 SGHRS, CDR2 YFSETQ. V was cut by 2 bases and J by 0 bases, with 21 bases left in between. The CDR3 covers 19 residues. CDR3 bases: TGCGCCAGCAGCTTCCCCGCCGGAAAGATCAAGAGCTCCTACAATGAGCAGTTCTTC. The encoded protein is CASSFPAGKIKSSYNEQFF.

This clonotype was recorded at least ten times. This rearrangement joins TRBV7-3 to TRBJ1-5, with D unresolved. Looked up from germline, CDR1 is SGHTA and CDR2 is FQGTGA. The CDR3 has 13 amino acids. The V and J ends lost 5 bases and 2 bases respectively, with 7 bases between them. CDR3: CASSLDRNQPQHF. DNA of the CDR3: TGTGCCAGCAGCCTCGATCGCAATCAGCCCCAGCATTTT.

This clonotype has only a few counts. This chain joins TRBV7-2 and TRBJ2-7, with 7 positions matching TRBD1. The germline gives CDR1 SGHTA, CDR2 FQGNSA. Trimming took 3 bases from V and 5 from J; bases not matched to a gene: 10. The CDR3 runs to 15 residues. The CDR3 DNA reads TGTGCCAGCAGCTTGGATAACAGGGGCGTTAACGAGCAGTACTTC. Amino acids: CASSLDNRGVNEQYF.

This clonotype was detected ten times or more. DNA for the CDR3: TGTGCCAGCAGTTCGGACCTTCTGGGGACTGAAGCTTTCTTT. Amino acids: CASSSDLLGTEAFF. The chain joins TRBV12-3 or TRBV12-4 to TRBJ1-1; D not certain. This CDR3 contains 14 residues. The V and J ends lost 4 bases and 5 bases respectively, with 14 bases between them.

At least ten counts were recorded for this clonotype. The genes are TRBV2 and TRBJ1-2; D is unclear. V was cut by 7 bases and J by 4 bases, with 10 bases left in between. The CDR3 runs 12 residues. The germline V gene has CDR1 SNHLY and CDR2 FYNNEI. CDR3 nucleotide sequence: TGTGCCAGCAAGGACGTGTCCTATGGCTACACCTTC. This codes for CASKDVSYGYTF.